This TCR beta chain was captured by sequencing in a study of T cell clonality in common variable immunodeficiency. Ten or more counts support this clone. The read stops 3 residues short of the end of the CDR3; the missing end is completed from the germline J gene. The CDR3 has 17 residues. CDR1 is SGHRS, CDR2 YFSETQ, per germline. Only in-frame clones appear in the TCRdb table, and some are missing; sequencing was by immunoSEQ multiplex PCR. The sample is made up of 50,000 to 60,000 clones, none counted only once. The source is a person aged 18 to 75 in good health. Sequenced material: peripheral blood mononuclear cells. The chain is built from TRBV5-1 and TRBJ2-3; 13 bases line up with TRBD2. CDR3 DNA (partial): TGCGCCAGCAGCTTGGGGGGGACTAGCGGGGTCCAAGAGACG. Translation gives CASSLGGTSGVQET. The CDR3 in its entirety is CASSLGGTSGVQETQYF.